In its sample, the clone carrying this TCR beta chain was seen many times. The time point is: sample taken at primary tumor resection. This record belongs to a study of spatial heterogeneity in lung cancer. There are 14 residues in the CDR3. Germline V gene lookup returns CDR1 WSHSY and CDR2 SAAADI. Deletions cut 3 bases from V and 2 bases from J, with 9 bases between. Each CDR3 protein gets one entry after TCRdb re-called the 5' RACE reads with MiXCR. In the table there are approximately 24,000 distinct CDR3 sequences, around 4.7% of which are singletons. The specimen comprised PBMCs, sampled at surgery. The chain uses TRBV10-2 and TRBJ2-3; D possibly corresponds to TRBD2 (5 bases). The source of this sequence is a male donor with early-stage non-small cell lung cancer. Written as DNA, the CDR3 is TGCGCCAGCAGTGAACCTAGCTTCACAGATACGCAGTATTTT. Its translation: CASSEPSFTDTQYF.